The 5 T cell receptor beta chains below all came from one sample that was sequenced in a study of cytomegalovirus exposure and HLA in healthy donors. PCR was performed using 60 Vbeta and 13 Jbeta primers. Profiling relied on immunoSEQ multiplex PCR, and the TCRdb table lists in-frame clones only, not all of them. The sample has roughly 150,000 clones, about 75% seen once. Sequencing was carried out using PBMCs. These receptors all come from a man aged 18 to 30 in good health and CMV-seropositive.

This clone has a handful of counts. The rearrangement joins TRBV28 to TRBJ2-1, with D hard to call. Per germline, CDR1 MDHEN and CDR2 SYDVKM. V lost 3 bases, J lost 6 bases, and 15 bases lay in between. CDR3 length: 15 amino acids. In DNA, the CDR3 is TGTGCCAGCAGTTTGTCCGAGGAACGAGGCAATGAGCAGTTCTTC. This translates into CASSLSEERGNEQFF.

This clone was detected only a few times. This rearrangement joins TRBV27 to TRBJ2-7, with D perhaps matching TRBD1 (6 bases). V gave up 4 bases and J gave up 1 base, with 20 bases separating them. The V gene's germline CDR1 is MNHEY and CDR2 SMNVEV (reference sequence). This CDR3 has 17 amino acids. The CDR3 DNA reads TGTGCCAGCAGTTCAGGCCCCGGCAGGGGAAATTCCTACGAGCAGTACTTC. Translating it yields CASSSGPGRGNSYEQYF.

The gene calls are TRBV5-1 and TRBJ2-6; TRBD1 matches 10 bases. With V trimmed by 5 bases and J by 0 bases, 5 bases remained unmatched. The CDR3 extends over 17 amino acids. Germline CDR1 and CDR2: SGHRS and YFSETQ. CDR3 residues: CASSRTGGNSGANVLTF. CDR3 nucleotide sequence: TGCGCCAGCAGTCGGACAGGGGGAAACTCTGGGGCCAACGTCCTGACTTTC. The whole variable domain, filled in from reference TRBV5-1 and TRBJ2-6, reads KAGVTQTPRYLIKTRGQQVTLSCSPISGHRSVSWYQQTPGQGLQFLFEYFSETQRNKGNFPGRFSGRQFSNSRSEMNVSTLELGDSALYLCASSRTGGNSGANVLTFGAGSRLTVL.

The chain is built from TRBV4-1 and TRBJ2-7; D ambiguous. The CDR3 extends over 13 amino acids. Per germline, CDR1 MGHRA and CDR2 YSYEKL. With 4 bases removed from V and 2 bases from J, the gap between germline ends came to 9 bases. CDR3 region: CASSRSEAYEQYF. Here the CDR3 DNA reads TGCGCCAGCAGCCGGAGTGAGGCCTACGAGCAGTACTTC.

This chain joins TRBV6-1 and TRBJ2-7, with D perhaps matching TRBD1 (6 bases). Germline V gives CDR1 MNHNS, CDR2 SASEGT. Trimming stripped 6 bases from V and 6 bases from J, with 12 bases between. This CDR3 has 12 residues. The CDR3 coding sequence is TGTGCCAGCAGGGTCAGGGGCAGCGAGCAGTACTTC. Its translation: CASRVRGSEQYF.